This T cell receptor beta chain was identified during a study of blood T cells in healthy people across ages. Study-level information: About one barcoded TCR beta cDNA was captured per two T cells.

Researchers report isolating at least 6.5 million PBMCs per sample. Alongside a J-beta primer mix, a sample-barcoded 5' primer served in a second PCR lasting about 7 to 12 cycles. TCRdb recomputed calls from the 5' RACE reads with MiXCR, one row per CDR3 protein. The profile shows 1.5 million to 2 million distinct CDR3 sequences, around half of them singletons. This clonotype originated in a woman in her forties in good health. What was sequenced was blood.

CDR3 DNA: TGTGCCAGCAGTCACCTGAAGACAGGGAGGGATCAGCCCCAGCATTTT. This codes for CASSHLKTGRDQPQHF. The V gene is TRBV6-2 or TRBV6-3, the J gene TRBJ1-5, with 7 bases that match TRBD1. This CDR3 is 16 amino acids long. Germline CDR1 and CDR2: MNHEY and SVGEGT. Trimming removed 5 bases from V and 5 bases from J; junction bases left unmatched: 12.